This record looks at one TCR beta chain sequence and its context. Its specific antigen is unknown. Base qualities are not recorded, but no much larger clone differs from it by a single base. The sample is drawn from a study of T cell changes during pregnancy in multiple sclerosis (dated by TCRdb to between 2018 and 2021). Regarding the study in general: The study examined how the T cell repertoire changed over the course of pregnancy in women with multiple sclerosis.

Libraries were constructed by the immunoSEQ multiplex PCR assay. TCRdb provides this immuneACCESS table in a form limited to in-frame rearrangements. Some clones are lacking; in checked studies, under half of them reflect an unresolved V gene, and why the rest are absent is not known. The sample table lists 75,000 to 100,000 clones, around nine tenths of them with a count of one. Together, the top ten hold around 0.8% of the sample. Deletion took 0 bases off V and 6 bases off J, with a span of 18 bases between the germline ends. Its CDR3 holds 16 amino acids, cysteine through phenylalanine. Only the CDR3 region is kept as DNA, spanning 48 bases read in frame from base 1. The germline V gene encodes CDR1 SEHNR and CDR2 FQNEAQ (reference sequence).

Rearrangement joined TRBV7-9 to TRBJ2-7; a tentative D call is TRBD1 (5 bases match). The sequence derives from a female donor in good health, enrolled as a control in a pregnancy study. The starting material was peripheral blood, obtained in the second trimester of pregnancy. The DNA sequence follows: TGTGCCAGCAGCTTAGCGCGTACAGGTAGTGGTTCCGAGCAGTACTTC. Translated, this gives CASSLARTGSGSEQYF.